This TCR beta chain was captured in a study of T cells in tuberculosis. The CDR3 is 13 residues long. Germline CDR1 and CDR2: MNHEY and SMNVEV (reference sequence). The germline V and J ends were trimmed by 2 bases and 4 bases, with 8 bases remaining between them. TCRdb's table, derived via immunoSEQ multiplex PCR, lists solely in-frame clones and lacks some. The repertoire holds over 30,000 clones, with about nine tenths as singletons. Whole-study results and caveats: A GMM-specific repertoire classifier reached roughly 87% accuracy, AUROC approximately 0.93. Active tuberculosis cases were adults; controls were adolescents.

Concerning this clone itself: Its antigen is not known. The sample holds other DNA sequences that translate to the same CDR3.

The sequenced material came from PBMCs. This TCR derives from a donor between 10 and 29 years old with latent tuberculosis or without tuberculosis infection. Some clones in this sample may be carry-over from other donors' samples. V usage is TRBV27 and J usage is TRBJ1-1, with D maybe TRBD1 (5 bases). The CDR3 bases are TGTGCCAGCAGTTTAGGGAGGGGCACTGAAGCTTTCTTT. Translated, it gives CASSLGRGTEAFF.